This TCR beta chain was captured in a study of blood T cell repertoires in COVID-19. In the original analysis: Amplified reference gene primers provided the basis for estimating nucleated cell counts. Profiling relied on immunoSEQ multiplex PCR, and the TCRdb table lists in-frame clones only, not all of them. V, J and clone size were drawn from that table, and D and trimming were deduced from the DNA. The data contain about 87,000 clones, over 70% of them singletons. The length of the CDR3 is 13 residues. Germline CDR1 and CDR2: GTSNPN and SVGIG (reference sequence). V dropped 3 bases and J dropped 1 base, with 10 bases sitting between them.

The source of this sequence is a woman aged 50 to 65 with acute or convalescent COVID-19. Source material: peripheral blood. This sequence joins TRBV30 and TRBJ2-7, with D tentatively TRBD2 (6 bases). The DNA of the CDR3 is TGTGCCTGGAGGGGGGACTCTTCCTACGAGCAGTACTTC. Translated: CAWRGDSSYEQYF.